Shown below are 8 T cell receptor beta chains from a single sample sequenced in a study of metastatic and nonmetastatic thyroid tumors. TCRdb re-clonotyped the PCR reads through MiXCR. The sample lists 5,000 to 7,500 clones; about a sixth were seen once. Thyroid surgery was performed in patients who had received no treatment beforehand. What was sequenced was tumor tissue. The receptors come from a male donor with papillary thyroid cancer or a benign thyroid nodule (not recorded which). Some clones in this sample may be carry-over from other donors' samples.

Turning to this clone: This sequence may be a read error, since a much larger clone differs from it by one base. The V and J genes are TRBV7-2 and TRBJ1-4; D not certain. Germline CDR1 reads SGHTA; CDR2 reads FQGNSA. The CDR3 spans 15 residues. The CDR3 DNA is TGTGCCAGCGGCTTAAAAGGTTTTCAGCGTGAAAAACTGTTTTTT. Protein sequence: CASGLKGFQREKLFF.

The chain uses TRBV6-2 or TRBV6-3 and TRBJ2-7; TRBD2 aligns across 10 bases. Germline V gene lookup returns CDR1 MNHEY and CDR2 SVGEGT. The CDR3 totals 13 residues. The V and J ends lost 6 bases and 2 bases, in that order; junction bases with no gene match: 1. For the CDR3, the DNA is TGTGCCAGCAGAGGACTAGCGGCCTACGAGCAGTACTTC. It encodes CASRGLAAYEQYF.

Relative to its sample, this clone is medium-sized (0.01 to 0.1%). The V and J genes are TRBV10-1 and TRBJ1-2, with 10 nucleotides matching TRBD1. This CDR3 spans 17 amino acids. CDR1 WNHNN and CDR2 SYGVQD come from the germline V gene (reference sequence). Trimming removed 4 bases from V and 4 bases from J; junction bases left unmatched: 12. CDR3: CASSGTGQGTLGYGYTF. CDR3 nucleotide sequence: TGCGCCAGCAGTGGAACGGGACAGGGGACCCTTGGCTATGGCTACACCTTC.

The J gene is TRBJ1-6, the V gene TRBV2; 8 bases match TRBD1. There are 16 residues in the CDR3. CDR1 is SNHLY, CDR2 FYNNEI, per germline. Trimming removed 3 bases from V and 8 bases from J; junction bases left unmatched: 9. This CDR3 reads CASSDAGQVEYSPLHF. The CDR3 DNA reads TGTGCCAGCAGTGATGCGGGACAGGTTGAGTATTCACCCCTCCACTTT.

This clone was recorded at least ten times. The DNA for the CDR3 is TGCGCCAGCAAGAGATATTTCAGGGACGATGATGGCTACACCTTC. It is translated as CASKRYFRDDDGYTF. The V and J genes are TRBV5-1 and TRBJ1-2; D might be TRBD1 (5 bases). Trimming removed 6 bases at V and 6 bases at J, with 21 bases between. The CDR3 extends over 15 amino acids. CDR1 SGHRS and CDR2 YFSETQ come from the germline V gene.

In its sample, this clone ranks as medium-sized. The chain combines TRBV10-1 with TRBJ2-1; tentatively, D is TRBD1 or TRBD2 (5 bases each). The CDR3 consists of 15 residues. The germline V gene has CDR1 WNHNN and CDR2 SYGVQD (reference sequence). Trimming shortened V by 3 bases and J by 8 bases, and 17 bases separated the two germline ends. The CDR3 DNA reads as TGCGCCAGCAGTGAACCTGGGGGAGAGGTGGATGAGCAGTTCTTC. It specifies CASSEPGGEVDEQFF.

By frequency in the sample, this clone is medium-sized. The genes are TRBV6-4 and TRBJ2-3, with 9 bases identical to TRBD2. The CDR3 has 14 residues. V lost 4 bases, J lost 1 base, and 0 bases stayed unmatched. CDR1 and CDR2 (germline): MRHNA, SNTAGT. The DNA for the CDR3 is TGTGCCAGCAGTGTAGCGGGGGGCACAGATACGCAGTATTTT. Translation gives CASSVAGGTDTQYF.

This clone rates as medium-sized. This chain connects TRBV28 to TRBJ2-1; perhaps TRBD1 as D (5 bases). Germline CDR1 MDHEN, CDR2 SYDVKM. The CDR3 sequence is 12 residues long. With 5 bases removed from V and 7 bases from J, the gap between germline ends came to 9 bases. Written as DNA, the CDR3 is TGTGCCAGCAGTCCAGGGATTAATGAGCAGTTCTTC. This sequence encodes CASSPGINEQFF.